These T cell receptor beta chains were read from a single sample in a study of shared clonotypes between healthy human individuals. Some clones are missing from TCRdb's copy, which holds only in-frame ones; the method was immunoSEQ multiplex PCR. The table records around 2.1 million clones, about 93% of them present only once. Sequencing was done on a sample of naive CD8+ T cells from PBMCs. The receptors stem from a man aged 18 to 35 in good health. Some clones in this sample may be carry-over from other donors' samples. CDR3s include the opening cysteine and the closing phenylalanine or tryptophan. The D gene is left open where the match is weak. Size tells how often a clone was seen (once, few, many) or the class of an expanded clone, and some rows leave it out.

>TRBJ2-3|TRBV7-2|-|-
CASSTITDTQYF
TGTGCCAGCAGCACCATCACAGATACGCAGTATTTT
>TRBJ2-1|TRBV12-5|-|TRBD2
CASGLALAGALGEQFF
TGTGCTAGTGGTTTGGCCCTAGCGGGAGCCCTGGGGGAGCAGTTCTTC
>TRBJ1-1|TRBV4-2|-|-
CASSQKDGMNTEAFF
TGTGCCAGCAGCCAAAAGGACGGAATGAACACTGAAGCTTTCTTT
>TRBJ2-7|TRBV9|few|TRBD2
CASSAEGLADYEQYF
TGTGCCAGCAGCGCAGAGGGACTAGCGGACTACGAGCAGTACTTC
>TRBJ2-2|TRBV7-6|once|-
CASRRLSGGELFF
TGTGCCAGCAGACGTCTTAGCGGCGGGGAGCTGTTTTTT
>TRBJ1-1|TRBV28|-|-
CASTLTFGATEAFF
TGTGCCAGCACATTGACGTTTGGGGCTACTGAAGCTTTCTTT
>TRBJ2-6|TRBV28|-|-
CATGDGANVLTF
TGTGCCACAGGGGACGGGGCCAACGTCCTGACTTTC
>TRBJ1-2|TRBV9|-|-
CASSVGGYGYTF
TGTGCCAGCAGCGTAGGCGGGTACGGCTACACCTTC
>TRBJ1-2|TRBV5-1|-|-
CASSSGQLYGYTF
TGCGCCAGCTCCTCCGGACAACTCTATGGCTACACCTTC
>TRBJ1-2|TRBV11-2|-|TRBD1
CASSLGDRLYYGYTF
TGTGCCAGCAGCTTGGGGGACAGGCTTTACTATGGCTACACCTTC
>TRBJ2-2|TRBV7-2|once|-
CALLGTPGSRELFF
TGTGCCTTACTTGGGACTCCCGGTTCCAGGGAGCTGTTTTTT
>TRBJ2-5|TRBV7-9|-|TRBD2
CASSHTSDETQYF
TGTGCCAGCAGCCACACTAGCGACGAGACCCAGTACTTC
>TRBJ2-5|TRBV11-1|-|TRBD1
CASSLDDRVRGKETQYF
TGTGCCAGCAGCTTAGATGACAGGGTGAGGGGTAAAGAGACCCAGTACTTC
>TRBJ1-2|TRBV10-3|-|TRBD1
CASGTGKDGYTF
TGTGCCAGTGGGACAGGTAAAGATGGCTACACCTTC
>TRBJ1-2|TRBV9|-|-
CASSPSGLTNYGYTF
TGTGCCAGCAGCCCCAGTGGATTAACTAACTATGGCTACACCTTC
>TRBJ2-3|TRBV27|-|-
CASRPRTSTDTQYF
TGTGCCAGCAGACCAAGGACTAGCACAGATACGCAGTATTTT
>TRBJ2-1|TRBV6-5|-|-
CASSYGRTPAYNEQFF
TGTGCCAGCAGTTACGGCCGAACTCCTGCCTACAATGAGCAGTTCTTC
>TRBJ2-2|TRBV6-5|-|-
CASRQGWTGELFF
TGTGCCAGCAGACAGGGTTGGACCGGGGAGCTGTTTTTT
>TRBJ1-1|TRBV30|few|-
CAWSTPGAEVNTEAFF
TGTGCCTGGAGTACCCCCGGGGCAGAGGTGAACACTGAAGCTTTCTTT
>TRBJ2-1|TRBV29-1|-|TRBD2
CSAVLAGTYNEQFF
TGCAGCGCGGTACTAGCGGGTACTTACAATGAGCAGTTCTTC
>TRBJ2-5|TRBV7-2|-|TRBD1
CASSLGDRGTETQYF
TGTGCCAGCAGCTTAGGGGACAGGGGTACAGAGACCCAGTACTTC
>TRBJ2-7|TRBV28|-|TRBD1
CASSFGTGTYEQYF
TGTGCCAGCAGTTTTGGGACAGGGACCTACGAGCAGTACTTC
>TRBJ1-2|TRBV29-1|-|-
CSAGDGYTF
TGCAGCGCCGGAGATGGCTACACCTTC
>TRBJ1-2|TRBV7-9|-|-
CASSLGWQADGYTF
TGTGCCAGCAGCTTAGGTTGGCAGGCGGATGGCTACACCTTC
>TRBJ2-5|TRBV4-2|-|TRBD2
CASSHTGLAAQETQYF
TGTGCCAGCAGCCACACGGGACTAGCGGCCCAAGAGACCCAGTACTTC
>TRBJ1-1|TRBV7-8|-|-
CASSLRAGSVTEAFF
TGTGCCAGCAGCTTACGTGCAGGGTCGGTCACTGAAGCTTTCTTT
>TRBJ2-2|TRBV15|-|-
CATSRSTGELFF
TGTGCCACCAGCAGGAGCACCGGGGAGCTGTTTTTT
>TRBJ2-2|TRBV6-6|-|TRBD1
CASSFWTGTGELFF
TGTGCCAGCAGTTTCTGGACAGGGACTGGGGAGCTGTTTTTT
>TRBJ2-5|TRBV2|-|TRBD2
CASSEGLAGETQYF
TGTGCCAGCAGTGAGGGACTAGCGGGAGAGACCCAGTACTTC
>TRBJ2-7|TRBV6-1|-|TRBD2
CASSPRTSALYEQYF
TGTGCCAGCAGTCCCCGGACTAGCGCTCTCTACGAGCAGTACTTC
>TRBJ2-1|TRBV4-2|-|TRBD2
CASSQEALAGVGNEQFF
TGTGCCAGCAGCCAGGAGGCACTAGCGGGAGTTGGCAATGAGCAGTTCTTC